This T cell receptor beta chain was profiled in a study of T-cell reconstitution after alpha-beta-depleted transplantation in children. Germline values: CDR1 SQVTM, CDR2 ANQGSEA. V gave up 7 bases and J gave up 5 bases; unmatched junction bases: 20. CDR3 length: 19 residues. Study outcomes and limitations: Counts and diversity of T cells one year after transplant came mostly from newly produced T cells. Reported findings indicate that, about two months after transplant, alpha-beta T cells came from several hundred expanded clones, which were derived from non-depleted graft cells. Surviving recipient cells, namely T cells and thymic progenitors, were the source of high day-60 TCRbeta diversity in some patients.

Notes on this clonotype: What it binds is unknown.

Unique molecular identifiers were built into the TCRbeta library. TCRdb called the PCR reads again in MiXCR, with one record for every CDR3 protein. This table has hundreds of thousands of distinct CDR3 sequences, roughly a quarter appearing once. The chain joins TRBV29-1 to TRBJ2-2; 12 bases align to TRBD2. The material sequenced was PBMCs, taken before TCRalphabeta/CD19-depleted stem cell transplant. The receptor's source is a girl under 10 years old with Fanconi anemia, due to receive a stem cell transplant. The CDR3 coding sequence is TGCAGCGCAACGATATACCCCCTAGCGGGGGGGCTGGGAACCGGGGAGCTGTTTTTT. Its translation: CSATIYPLAGGLGTGELFF.